Listed here are 12 T cell receptor beta chains from one sample, sequenced in a study of blood T cell repertoires in COVID-19. Using immunoSEQ multiplex PCR, the repertoire was profiled, and TCRdb retains in-frame clones only, with some absent. In the table there are more than 120,000 clones, about 91% of which are singletons. Material for sequencing was peripheral blood. These receptors came from a woman aged 45-65 years with acute or convalescent COVID-19.

V gene TRBV2 combines with J gene TRBJ2-3; TRBD2 aligns across 9 bases. Germline V lookup: CDR1 SNHLY, CDR2 FYNNEI. The CDR3 runs to 19 residues. V was clipped by 7 bases and J by 2 bases; unmatched bases: 19. The CDR3 bases are TGTGCCAGCAAGCACAGACCGGCTAGCGGGGTGACAGCCACAGATACGCAGTATTTT. This translates into CASKHRPASGVTATDTQYF.

This clone was observed a handful of times. The rearrangement links TRBV12-5 to TRBJ1-2, with no clear D. CDR3 length equals 14 residues. Per the germline V gene, CDR1 is LGHNT and CDR2 is FRNRAP. The ends were cut back, 6 bases at V and 8 bases at J, with 19 bases in the middle. This CDR3 reads CASGPLEEVWGYTF. The CDR3 coding sequence is TGTGCTAGTGGACCACTTGAGGAGGTGTGGGGCTACACCTTC. Full variable domain (outside the CDR3, taken from reference TRBV12-5 and TRBJ1-2): DARVTQTPRHKVTEMGQEVTMRCQPILGHNTVFWYRQTMMQGLELLAYFRNRAPLDDSGMPKDRFSAEMPDATLATLKIQPSEPRDSAVYFCASGPLEEVWGYTFGSGTRLTVV.

This clone was seen once. The chain joins TRBV19 to TRBJ1-2; 8 bases match TRBD1. CDR3 length equals 13 residues. Trimming removed 7 bases from V and 4 bases from J; junction bases left unmatched: 5. CDR1 and CDR2 (germline): LNHDA, SQIVND (reference sequence). CDR3 in amino acids: CASTQGAFYGYTF. Written as DNA, the CDR3 is TGTGCCAGTACCCAGGGGGCCTTCTATGGCTACACCTTC.

This sequence joins TRBV11-2 and TRBJ1-2; no clear D. With 5 bases removed from V and 1 base from J, the gap between germline ends came to 14 bases. The germline V gene has CDR1 SGHAT and CDR2 FQNNGV. The CDR3 contains 15 residues. CDR3 amino acids: CASSPRTGDNYGYTF. The CDR3 region has the DNA TGTGCCAGCAGCCCCAGGACCGGGGATAACTATGGCTACACCTTC.

The rearrangement uses TRBV5-1 and TRBJ1-4, with no clear D. The CDR3 is made up of 13 amino acids. Between the trimmed V and J ends, which lost 4 bases and 7 bases, there was a span of 11 bases. The germline gives CDR1 SGHRS, CDR2 YFSETQ. The chain's CDR3 is CASSISTGEKLFF. The CDR3 DNA follows: TGCGCCAGCAGCATATCGACGGGTGAAAAACTGTTTTTT. Full variable domain (missing parts from reference TRBV5-1 and TRBJ1-4): KAGVTQTPRYLIKTRGQQVTLSCSPISGHRSVSWYQQTPGQGLQFLFEYFSETQRNKGNFPGRFSGRQFSNSRSEMNVSTLELGDSALYLCASSISTGEKLFFGSGTQLSVL.

CDR3 bases: TGTGCCAGCAGCATTGGACAGGGGGGTTCAGACGAGCAGTACTTC. Protein sequence: CASSIGQGGSDEQYF. The V and J genes are TRBV7-9 and TRBJ2-7; TRBD1 matches 10 bases. The CDR3 spans 15 residues. Germline CDR1 is SEHNR and CDR2 is FQNEAQ (reference sequence). With V trimmed by 5 bases and J by 5 bases, 9 bases remained unmatched.

V usage is TRBV9 and J usage is TRBJ2-3, with TRBD2 matching over 7 bases. There are 15 residues in the CDR3. After removal of 3 bases from V and 2 bases from J, the junction contained 6 bases not matched to a gene. CDR1 is SGDLS, CDR2 YYNGEE, per germline. The CDR3 protein is CASSGDYSNTDTQYF. CDR3 DNA: TGTGCCAGCAGCGGGGACTACTCCAACACAGATACGCAGTATTTT. The full variable domain, with the rest looked up from reference TRBV9 and TRBJ2-3, is DSGVTQTPKHLITATGQRVTLRCSPRSGDLSVYWYQQSLDQGLQFLIQYYNGEERAKGNILERFSAQQFPDLHSELNLSSLELGDSALYFCASSGDYSNTDTQYFGPGTRLTVL.

This chain connects TRBV4-2 to TRBJ2-7; 10 bases are a match to TRBD2. The trim removed 3 bases at V and 7 bases at J, leaving 9 bases unmatched. Germline CDR1 and CDR2: LGHNA and YNFKEQ. The CDR3 extends over 15 amino acids. The CDR3 region has the DNA TGTGCCAGCAGCCATGGGACTAGCGTTGGGGGGGAGCAGTACTTC. It specifies CASSHGTSVGGEQYF.

CDR3 sequence: CATSDPGQGGSETQYF. The CDR3 DNA reads TGTGCCACCAGTGACCCGGGACAGGGAGGGAGCGAGACCCAGTACTTC. The V and J genes are TRBV24-1 and TRBJ2-5; TRBD1 matches 9 bases. The CDR3 runs 16 residues. Germline loops: CDR1 KGHDR, CDR2 SFDVKD. The trim removed 4 bases at V and 5 bases at J, leaving 10 bases unmatched.

This chain connects TRBV3-1 (or the pseudogene TRBV3-2) to TRBJ2-5, with unresolved D. With 3 bases removed from V and 5 bases from J, the gap between germline ends came to 7 bases. The CDR3 has 12 amino acids. Per the germline V gene, CDR1 is LGHDT and CDR2 is YNNKEL (reference sequence). The CDR3 loop is CASSHPLETQYF. For the CDR3, the DNA is TGTGCCAGCAGCCATCCTCTGGAGACCCAGTACTTC.

The rearrangement uses TRBV7-8 and TRBJ1-2; possible D gene TRBD1, 6 bases. The germline V gene has CDR1 SGHVS and CDR2 FQNEAQ. CDR3 length: 13 residues. Trimming removed 1 base from V and 8 bases from J, with 11 bases in between. The CDR3 DNA is TGTGCCAGCAGCTTAGACAGGCAGGGGGGCTACACCTTC. Amino acid sequence: CASSLDRQGGYTF.

This chain links TRBV12-3 or TRBV12-4 with TRBJ2-1, with D possibly TRBD2 on 5 matching bases. This CDR3 has 13 residues. V was pared by 3 bases and J by 4 bases, with 7 bases between. Here the CDR3 DNA reads TGTGCCAGCAGTTTCGGGGTTTACAATGAGCAGTTCTTC. The encoded protein is CASSFGVYNEQFF.